Below, 5 T cell receptor beta chains from the same sample are listed, as sequenced in a study of spatial heterogeneity in lung cancer (dated by TCRdb to between 2018 and 2021). The library was obtained by 5' RACE. Sequencing was carried out with a NextSeq 500. The public reads were quality trimmed at Q25 with fastp and then assembled into clones with MiXCR by TCRdb, keeping productive beta chains. All rows with the same CDR3 protein become a single entry with the most common DNA and genes. The sample records tens of thousands of distinct CDR3 sequences, about 12% of which are singletons. The ten largest clones add up to roughly 41% of the sample. The time point label corresponds to: sample taken at primary tumor resection. Sequencing used PBMCs, obtained at surgery. Receptors originate from a male donor with early-stage non-small cell lung cancer.

J is TRBJ2-3 and V is TRBV5-1, with 8 bases identical to TRBD2. The ends lost 4 bases at V and 3 bases at J; junction bases unmatched: 10. Germline V CDR1 and CDR2: SGHRS, YFSETQ. CDR3 length equals 16 residues. CDR3 amino acids: CASSLNRGRRTDTQYF. For the CDR3, the DNA is TGCGCCAGCAGCCTGAATCGCGGGAGGCGGACAGATACGCAGTATTTT.

J is TRBJ1-1 and V is TRBV29-1; the D is unclear. Trimming cost V 3 bases and J 0 bases, with 14 bases left between them. This CDR3 has 15 residues. Germline loops: CDR1 SQVTM, CDR2 ANQGSEA. CDR3 nucleotide sequence: TGCAGCGTTGATCTGTACAACCATGTGAACACTGAAGCTTTCTTT. Translation gives CSVDLYNHVNTEAFF. The variable domain in full, completed from reference TRBV29-1 and TRBJ1-1, reads SAVISQKPSRDICQRGTSLTIQCQVDSQVTMMFWYRQQPGQSLTLIATANQGSEATYESGFVIDKFPISRPNLTFSTLTVSNMSPEDSSIYLCSVDLYNHVNTEAFFGQGTRLTVV.

V usage is TRBV6-2 or TRBV6-3 and J usage is TRBJ1-2, with D perhaps TRBD1 (5 bases). This CDR3 is built from 14 residues. From germline, CDR1 is MNHEY and CDR2 SVGEGT. V was shortened by 7 bases and J by 4 bases, with 16 bases between the two germline ends. The CDR3 DNA reads as TGTGCCAGCAACTCCGCGACAGACCCCTATGGCTACACCTTC. Translating gives CASNSATDPYGYTF.

V usage is TRBV7-9 and J usage is TRBJ2-1; 8 bases line up with TRBD2. V was clipped by 4 bases and J by 7 bases; unmatched bases: 9. This CDR3 contains 15 residues. The germline CDR1 and CDR2 sequences are SEHNR and FQNEAQ (reference sequence). CDR3 bases: TGTGCCAGCAGCTCGGGACTAGAGTTCATTAATGAGCAGTTCTTC. It translates to CASSSGLEFINEQFF.

The gene calls are TRBV7-9 and TRBJ1-1; D is unresolved. The CDR3 extends over 13 amino acids. The ends were cut back, 0 bases at V and 4 bases at J, with 6 bases in the middle. The V gene's germline CDR1 is SEHNR and CDR2 FQNEAQ (reference sequence). CDR3 sequence: CASSLALGTEAFF. As DNA, the CDR3 is TGTGCCAGCAGCTTAGCGTTGGGCACTGAAGCTTTCTTT.